Listed below are T cell receptor beta chains from one sample, sequenced in a study of patients and donors after allogeneic stem cell transplantation. Each CDR3 protein gets one entry after TCRdb re-called the RT-PCR reads with MiXCR. The sample consists of 17,000 or so distinct CDR3 sequences, approximately 25% of them appearing once. The sequenced sample consisted of blood, either unsorted or a sorted T cell fraction (not recorded which). The receptors stem from a human donor who was either an allogeneic HSCT recipient or a stem cell or donor lymphocyte infusion donor (not recorded which). It is not recorded whose cells these are; they may come from a transplant donor. CDR3s include the opening cysteine and the closing phenylalanine or tryptophan. The D gene is left open where the match is weak. The size entry is marked missing in some rows and otherwise reads once, few, many or a size class.

cdr3_nt | cdr3_aa | d_call | clone_size | j_call | v_call
TGTGCCAGTAGTATCGGCAGCCCTAACTATGGCTACACCTTC | CASSIGSPNYGYTF | . | . | TRBJ1-2 | TRBV19
TGCGCCAGCAGCCAAGGTCCTGTGGGCTCTAACTATGGCTACACCTTC | CASSQGPVGSNYGYTF | . | many | TRBJ1-2 | TRBV4-3
TGCAGTGCTAGACCCGGGATTAGCAATCAGCCCCAGCATTTT | CSARPGISNQPQHF | . | few | TRBJ1-5 | TRBV20-1
TGTGCCAGCAGCCCCCGAAGGGAGGGGGGAAAAGCTGAAGCTTTCTTT | CASSPRREGGKAEAFF | . | few | TRBJ1-1 | TRBV9
TGCAGTGCTAGAGACGGGGACAGCCGAGACAGGGAGCAGTACTTC | CSARDGDSRDREQYF | TRBD1 | many | TRBJ2-7 | TRBV20-1
TGTGCCAGCAGTTTAGCCTATGAAGCTTTCTTT | CASSLAYEAFF | . | . | TRBJ1-1 | TRBV28
TGCGCCAGCAGCTCTTTAAATTCACCCCTCCACTTT | CASSSLNSPLHF | . | . | TRBJ1-6 | TRBV5-1
TGTGCCAGCTCACCATCCACGAACACTGAAGCTTTCTTT | CASSPSTNTEAFF | . | . | TRBJ1-1 | TRBV18
TGCAGTGCTAGGTCCTATTATGGCTACACCTTC | CSARSYYGYTF | . | . | TRBJ1-2 | TRBV20-1
TGCGCCAGCGGCCCCGACAGGGGGGAGGCGTCCTATGGCTACACCTTC | CASGPDRGEASYGYTF | TRBD1 | few | TRBJ1-2 | TRBV4-1
TGCAGTGCTACGTGGGGGGTAATGGATTCACCCCTCCACTTT | CSATWGVMDSPLHF | . | . | TRBJ1-6 | TRBV20-1
TGTGCCATCAGCGGGGACAGGGGATATCAGCCCCAGCATTTT | CAISGDRGYQPQHF | TRBD1 | . | TRBJ1-5 | TRBV10-3
TGTGCCAGCAGTGCCCGGGACAGGGGGTACCATAGCAATCAGCCCCAGCATTTT | CASSARDRGYHSNQPQHF | TRBD1 | few | TRBJ1-5 | TRBV27
TGCGCCAGCAGCATCGCCCCTAACACTGAAGCTTTCTTT | CASSIAPNTEAFF | . | . | TRBJ1-1 | TRBV5-1
TGTGCCAGCAGCGTGGGCCCAGCGCACATTCAGTACTTC | CASSVGPAHIQYF | . | . | TRBJ2-4 | TRBV5-6
TGCGCCAGCAGCTCTGGTCACATCATCACTGGAAACACCATATATTTT | CASSSGHIITGNTIYF | . | few | TRBJ1-3 | TRBV5-1
TGTGCCAGCAGTTTCCTGACTAACGGGGAGCTGTTTTTT | CASSFLTNGELFF | . | . | TRBJ2-2 | TRBV27
TGTGCCAGCAGGGGACTGATTAATTCACCCCTCCACTTT | CASRGLINSPLHF | . | few | TRBJ1-6 | TRBV7-9
TGCAGCGCTACACAGGGCCGGGACACTGAAGCTTTCTTT | CSATQGRDTEAFF | . | few | TRBJ1-1 | TRBV29-1
TGCGCCAGCAGCCTGCCAAGGGATGCTGAAGCTTTCTTT | CASSLPRDAEAFF | . | . | TRBJ1-1 | TRBV5-1
TGCGCCAGCAGCGCGGGACACACGGCAACTAATGAAAAACTGTTTTTT | CASSAGHTATNEKLFF | . | few | TRBJ1-4 | TRBV5-1
TGTGCCAGCAGACCCCGGACAGGGACCAACACTGAAGCTTTCTTT | CASRPRTGTNTEAFF | TRBD1 | many | TRBJ1-1 | TRBV12-3/TRBV12-4
TGTGCCACCCTACGCGGGGACGGCCAAGGGGCGAACACTGAAGCTTTCTTT | CATLRGDGQGANTEAFF | . | medium-sized | TRBJ1-1 | TRBV6-5
TGTGCCAGCAGCTTAGATCCTGGCAGGGGGATTGATGGCTACACCTTC | CASSLDPGRGIDGYTF | TRBD1 | . | TRBJ1-2 | TRBV11-2
TGTGCCAGCAGTGCGGACAGGGCCCCTTATGGCTACACCTTC | CASSADRAPYGYTF | TRBD1 | . | TRBJ1-2 | TRBV6-5
TGTGCCAGCAGTTCGTATCCCGGGACACGCTCCTACGAGCAGTACTTC | CASSSYPGTRSYEQYF | . | . | TRBJ2-7 | TRBV28
TGCGCCAGCAGCCCCGGACTAGAAGGCTTAGCCAAAAACATTCAGTACTTC | CASSPGLEGLAKNIQYF | TRBD2 | . | TRBJ2-4 | TRBV5-1
TGCGCCAGCAGCTTCGCGCAGGTTTATGGCTACACCTTC | CASSFAQVYGYTF | . | . | TRBJ1-2 | TRBV5-1
TGTGCCTGGAGCCCCGTGACCGTCGCAACTAATGAAAAACTGTTTTTT | CAWSPVTVATNEKLFF | . | few | TRBJ1-4 | TRBV30
TGTGCCAGCAGTGTCCGTACAGGGGGACCACGGTTCTTC | CASSVRTGGPRFF | TRBD1 | . | TRBJ2-1 | TRBV6-1
TGTGCCAGCAGCGTGGAGACAGGTTTATATGGCTACACCTTC | CASSVETGLYGYTF | . | . | TRBJ1-2 | TRBV9
TGTGCCAGCAGTAAGCTAGACTATGGCTACACCTTC | CASSKLDYGYTF | . | few | TRBJ1-2 | TRBV6-5
TGTGCCAGCAGCTATCGACCGTATTGGGAAGCTTTCTTT | CASSYRPYWEAFF | . | few | TRBJ1-1 | TRBV12-3/TRBV12-4
TGCAGTGCTAGAGACGGGGGAAGGGAGCCCCAGCATTTT | CSARDGGREPQHF | . | . | TRBJ1-5 | TRBV20-1
TGCGCCAGCAGCGTCATCCAGGGATCCTATGGCTACACCTTC | CASSVIQGSYGYTF | . | few | TRBJ1-2 | TRBV5-1
TGTGCCAGCAGCCGCACCCCTCTCAGGTCTGGAAACACCACATATTTT | CASSRTPLRSGNTTYF | . | few | TRBJ1-3 | TRBV14
TGTGCCAGCAGCTTAGCTGGATGGATTAGGGGAAGGAATTCACCCCTCCACTTT | CASSLAGWIRGRNSPLHF | . | few | TRBJ1-6 | TRBV7-9
TGTGCCAGCAGTTGGGCCTCCACGGACTACGAGCAGTACTTC | CASSWASTDYEQYF | . | few | TRBJ2-7 | TRBV4-2
TGTGCCAGCAGCAGACAGGATAGCACAGATACGCAGTATTTT | CASSRQDSTDTQYF | . | . | TRBJ2-3 | TRBV27
TGCGCCAGCAGCCAGGCGGGCGGGACAGGGACCTATGGCTACACCTTC | CASSQAGGTGTYGYTF | TRBD1 | . | TRBJ1-2 | TRBV4-1
. | CASSWRLGTNINCFF | . | . | TRBJ1-4 | TRBV11-2
TGTGCCAGCAGTCACCTACGACAGGGAGGTAATAATTCACCCCTCCACTTT | CASSHLRQGGNNSPLHF | TRBD1 | few | TRBJ1-6 | TRBV6-2/TRBV6-3
TGTGCCAGTAGTATTCTAGGATTTGAGGAGCAGTACTTC | CASSILGFEEQYF | . | . | TRBJ2-7 | TRBV19
TGTGCCATCAGGAGGACACTGGGACAGGCCGGTGAGCCCCAGCATTTT | CAIRRTLGQAGEPQHF | TRBD1 | few | TRBJ1-5 | TRBV10-3
TGCGCCAGCACTGCCGACAGGGCTGCTAATGAAAAACTGTTTTTT | CASTADRAANEKLFF | TRBD1 | . | TRBJ1-4 | TRBV10-2
TGTGCCAGCAGCTTAGGCAGGACGGGGGATGAGCAGTTCTTC | CASSLGRTGDEQFF | . | . | TRBJ2-1 | TRBV7-2
TGTGCCAGCAGTTACCCAGCGGGGGAAAAACTGTTTTTT | CASSYPAGEKLFF | . | few | TRBJ1-4 | TRBV6-2/TRBV6-3
TGCGCCAGCAGCCTCGGGGGGACTGGAAACACCATATATTTT | CASSLGGTGNTIYF | . | few | TRBJ1-3 | TRBV5-1
TGCGCCAGCAGCCAAGGGCACGCGAACACCGGGGAGCTGTTTTTT | CASSQGHANTGELFF | . | . | TRBJ2-2 | TRBV4-1
TGTGCCAGCAGCCAAAGGGACAGGGAGAATTCACCCCTCCACTTT | CASSQRDRENSPLHF | TRBD1 | . | TRBJ1-6 | TRBV14